These 27 T cell receptor beta chains share one sample of origin, sequenced in a study of CD8 T cells in ankylosing spondylitis. Findings of the study overall: Several highly homologous variants made up a TCR beta motif, and this motif appeared characteristic of ankylosing spondylitis blood.

TCRdb re-called the 5' RACE reads through MiXCR, storing one row per CDR3 protein. The sample yields about 840,000 distinct CDR3 sequences, approximately 12% seen once. No antigen has been assigned to these receptors. Sequenced material: blood, either unsorted or a sorted T cell fraction (not recorded which). The receptors come from a male donor with ankylosing spondylitis.

This clonotype was seen many times. The chain couples TRBV20-1 to TRBJ2-7, with D unclear. Trimming cost V 5 bases and J 3 bases, with 14 bases left between them. CDR3 length: 13 amino acids. Germline V gene lookup returns CDR1 DFQATT and CDR2 SNEGSKA (reference sequence). The CDR3 loop reads CSAADVVGYEQYF. The CDR3 coding sequence is TGCAGTGCTGCGGACGTGGTCGGCTACGAGCAGTACTTC.

This clonotype was recorded many times. The CDR3 bases are TGTGCCAGCATCGAAGACAGGGCAGGAGGAAATGAGCAGTTCTTC. Its translation: CASIEDRAGGNEQFF. The rearrangement joins TRBV12-3 or TRBV12-4 to TRBJ2-1; 7 bases are shared with TRBD1. The CDR3 is made up of 15 amino acids. Germline trimming cut 7 bases from V and 7 bases from J; bases unmatched to any gene: 13.

J is TRBJ2-7 and V is TRBV4-2; D uncertain. Trimming cost V 0 bases and J 3 bases, with 12 bases left between them. This CDR3 is built from 15 residues. Per germline, CDR1 LGHNA and CDR2 YNFKEQ. The CDR3 sequence: CASSQDRNQIYEQYF. DNA for the CDR3: TGTGCCAGCAGCCAAGATCGGAATCAGATCTACGAGCAGTACTTC.

The table lists this clonotype with a few counts. The rearrangement joins TRBV7-9 to TRBJ2-6; TRBD1 aligns across 9 bases. Germline V CDR1 and CDR2: SEHNR, FQNEAQ (reference sequence). V shed 6 bases, J shed 3 bases, and the junction held 9 bases outside the gene matches. The CDR3 sequence is 17 residues long. The chain's CDR3 is CASSLGQGGGGANVLTF. The CDR3 coding sequence is TGTGCCAGCAGTTTGGGACAGGGAGGTGGTGGGGCCAACGTCCTGACTTTC. Complete variable domain (other parts from reference TRBV7-9 and TRBJ2-6): DTGVSQNPRHKITKRGQNVTFRCDPISEHNRLYWYRQTLGQGPEFLTYFQNEAQLEKSRLLSDRFSAERPKGSFSTLEIQRTEQGDSAMYLCASSLGQGGGGANVLTFGAGSRLTVL.

The chain combines TRBV6-2 or TRBV6-3 with TRBJ2-5, with 9 positions matching TRBD1. CDR3 length: 14 amino acids. Unmatched junction bases numbered 1, after V lost 2 bases and J lost 3 bases. Germline loops: CDR1 MNHEY, CDR2 SVGEGT. DNA for the CDR3: TGTGCCAGCAGTTACCGGGACAGGGAAGAGACCCAGTACTTC. Protein product: CASSYRDREETQYF.

The V gene is TRBV15, the J gene TRBJ2-3; maybe TRBD1 (5 bases). The germline V and J ends were trimmed by 1 base and 0 bases, with 14 bases remaining between them. The CDR3 spans 17 residues. Looked up from germline, CDR1 is LNHNV and CDR2 is YYDKDF (reference sequence). CDR3 protein: CATSRGGWGFSTDTQYF. CDR3 coding DNA: TGTGCCACCAGCAGAGGTGGATGGGGCTTTAGCACAGATACGCAGTATTTT.

V is TRBV18 and J is TRBJ2-7; TRBD1 might be the D (6 bases). Trimming removed 3 bases from V and 0 bases from J, with 18 bases in between. This CDR3 comprises 17 residues. Germline CDR1 KGHSH, CDR2 LQKENI. CDR3 in DNA: TGTGCCAGCTCACCGGGGGCTAGGGCAGGTAGCTCCTACGAGCAGTACTTC. It specifies CASSPGARAGSSYEQYF.

This clonotype was detected a few times. The chain joins TRBV20-1 to TRBJ2-5, with TRBD2 identical over 10 bases. This CDR3 is built from 20 residues. The germline V gene encodes CDR1 DFQATT and CDR2 SNEGSKA (reference sequence). V lost 1 base, J lost 1 base, and 18 bases stayed unmatched. CDR3: CSARGPQLSLAGPPQETQYF. The DNA of the CDR3 is TGCAGTGCTAGAGGTCCCCAGCTCTCACTAGCGGGGCCTCCCCAAGAGACCCAGTACTTC.

This clonotype was picked up many times. V and J are TRBV10-3 and TRBJ1-4, with a possible D match to TRBD1 (6 bases). The CDR3 sequence is 16 residues long. Trimming shortened V by 10 bases and J by 0 bases, and 18 bases separated the two germline ends. Germline values: CDR1 ENHRY, CDR2 SYGVKD. The CDR3 DNA reads as TGTGCCAGTAGGGGGTCGCAGGCGGCAACTAATGAAAAACTGTTTTTT. Protein product: CASRGSQAATNEKLFF.

This rearrangement joins TRBV6-5 to TRBJ2-7; D uncertain. Germline V gives CDR1 MNHEY, CDR2 SVGAGI. The ends were cut back, 0 bases at V and 2 bases at J, with 11 bases in the middle. The CDR3 length is 15 residues. The CDR3 DNA reads TGTGCCAGCAGTTACTCGATAAGCACGGCCTACGAGCAGTACTTC. Its translation is CASSYSISTAYEQYF.

This clonotype was seen only a few times. The gene calls are TRBV15 and TRBJ2-1, with D perhaps TRBD2 (7 bases). CDR1 LNHNV and CDR2 YYDKDF come from the germline V gene (reference sequence). This CDR3 contains 16 residues. V dropped 1 base and J dropped 2 bases, with 12 bases sitting between them. CDR3 in amino acids: CATSRAGDYPYNEQFF. The CDR3 nucleotides read TGTGCCACCAGCAGAGCAGGGGACTATCCCTACAATGAGCAGTTCTTC.

This clonotype was seen repeatedly, ten times or more. CDR3 amino acids: CSAKKSGLSTEAFF. For the CDR3, the DNA is TGCAGTGCTAAAAAGTCAGGGTTGAGCACTGAAGCTTTCTTT. The chain carries TRBV20-1 and TRBJ1-1; a possible D gene is TRBD1 (5 bases). Germline CDR1 is DFQATT and CDR2 is SNEGSKA (reference sequence). Deletions cut 4 bases from V and 4 bases from J, with 16 bases between. CDR3 length: 14 residues.

This clonotype was recorded at least ten times. The rearrangement links TRBV6-2 or TRBV6-3 to TRBJ2-1, with no clear D. There are 13 residues in the CDR3. V was clipped by 2 bases and J by 9 bases, with 11 bases between them. Per the germline V gene, CDR1 is MNHEY and CDR2 is SVGEGT. The CDR3 protein is CASSYPRLGEQFF. The CDR3 DNA is TGTGCCAGCAGTTACCCCAGGTTGGGTGAGCAGTTCTTC.

This clonotype was observed a handful of times. This sequence joins TRBV29-1 and TRBJ2-1; maybe TRBD2 (5 bases). V lost 5 bases and J 2 bases, leaving 10 bases between the germline ends. Germline V gives CDR1 SQVTM, CDR2 ANQGSEA. There are 13 residues in the CDR3. The CDR3 protein is CSVLGETYNEQFF. The CDR3 nucleotides are TGCAGCGTTCTCGGGGAAACCTACAATGAGCAGTTCTTC.

This clonotype turned up a few times. This rearrangement joins TRBV11-2 to TRBJ2-5; D unclear. The length of the CDR3 is 17 residues. V was pared by 0 bases and J by 2 bases, with 16 bases between. CDR1 is SGHAT, CDR2 FQNNGV, per germline. The CDR3 DNA reads as TGTGCCAGCAGCTTAGATCGGCTTGCGGCGGCACAAGAGACCCAGTACTTC. Its translation: CASSLDRLAAAQETQYF.

The table lists this clonotype with many counts. CDR3 coding DNA: TGTGCCAGCAGCTTAGACCAGGCATACTCTGGCTACACCTTC. It yields the protein CASSLDQAYSGYTF. This chain links TRBV7-2 with TRBJ1-2; no firm D call. The CDR3 spans 14 residues. Per germline, CDR1 SGHTA and CDR2 FQGNSA. V lost 1 base, J lost 7 bases, and 13 bases lay in between. The entire variable domain, with the rest obtained from reference TRBV7-2 and TRBJ1-2, is as follows: GAGVSQSPSNKVTEKGKDVELRCDPISGHTALYWYRQSLGQGLEFLIYFQGNSAPDKSGLPSDRFSAERTGGSVSTLTIQRTQQEDSAVYLCASSLDQAYSGYTFGSGTRLTVV.

The rearrangement joins TRBV29-1 to TRBJ2-1, with 8 bases fitting TRBD1. In germline, CDR1 is SQVTM, CDR2 ANQGSEA. With V trimmed by 7 bases and J by 6 bases, 5 bases remained unmatched. The CDR3 has 12 amino acids. Written as DNA, the CDR3 is TGCAGCGCCGAGGACAGGGCCAATGAGCAGTTCTTC. As protein: CSAEDRANEQFF.

The rearrangement links TRBV5-1 to TRBJ2-7; 13 nucleotides agree with TRBD2. The ends lost 3 bases at V and 5 bases at J; junction bases unmatched: 8. Germline V gene data show CDR1 as SGHRS and CDR2 as YFSETQ. CDR3 length: 16 residues. The CDR3 here is CASSWTPTSGRDEQYF. In DNA form, the CDR3 reads TGCGCCAGCAGCTGGACCCCCACTAGCGGGAGGGACGAGCAGTACTTC.

This clonotype has a count of ten or more. This chain uses TRBV29-1 with TRBJ1-5; weak D call: TRBD1 (6 bases). With 7 bases removed from V and 4 bases from J, the gap between germline ends came to 14 bases. The CDR3 loop spans 13 amino acids. The V gene's germline CDR1 is SQVTM and CDR2 ANQGSEA. The DNA for the CDR3 is TGCAGCGCCAGCCGGGGGCTAAATCAGCCCCAGCATTTT. Its protein product is CSASRGLNQPQHF. Supplemented by reference TRBV29-1 and TRBJ1-5, the full variable domain reads SAVISQKPSRDICQRGTSLTIQCQVDSQVTMMFWYRQQPGQSLTLIATANQGSEATYESGFVIDKFPISRPNLTFSTLTVSNMSPEDSSIYLCSASRGLNQPQHFGDGTRLSIL.

This clonotype turned up a few times. V and J are TRBV10-2 and TRBJ2-3; TRBD2 agrees at 10 bases. CDR1 WSHSY and CDR2 SAAADI come from the germline V gene. Germline trimming cut 7 bases from V and 7 bases from J; bases unmatched to any gene: 8. The CDR3 consists of 14 residues. The CDR3 nucleotides are TGCGCCAGCAACCCTAGCGGGAGAGTTTATACGCAGTATTTT. As protein: CASNPSGRVYTQYF.

This clonotype was counted between two and nine times. The rearrangement joins TRBV5-6 to TRBJ2-6; D is ambiguous. CDR1 and CDR2 from the germline V gene are SGHDT and YYEEEE. V was cut by 4 bases and J by 1 base, with 3 bases left in between. The CDR3 is 13 amino acids. CDR3: CASSHSGANVLTF. CDR3 in DNA: TGTGCCAGCAGCCATTCTGGGGCCAACGTCCTGACTTTC.

This clonotype showed up just a few times. The chain uses TRBV20-1 and TRBJ2-3, with D possibly being TRBD2 (5 bases). V gave up 7 bases and J gave up 0 bases, with 8 bases separating them. This CDR3 comprises 12 residues. Germline values: CDR1 DFQATT, CDR2 SNEGSKA (reference sequence). CDR3 nucleotides: TGCAGTGATCGGACTAGCACAGATACGCAGTATTTT. This codes for CSDRTSTDTQYF.

In its sample, this clonotype was seen many times. The chain has TRBV7-6 and TRBJ1-6; D is possibly TRBD1 (6 bases). The CDR3 runs to 23 residues. The V and J ends lost 0 bases and 0 bases respectively, with 27 bases between them. Germline-derived CDR1 and CDR2 are SGHVS and FNYEAQ. This CDR3 is CASSLAPNSGVPALTSYNSPLHF. DNA for the CDR3: TGTGCCAGCAGCTTAGCGCCAAATTCAGGGGTACCGGCCTTAACCTCCTATAATTCACCCCTCCACTTT. The whole variable domain, filled in from reference TRBV7-6 and TRBJ1-6, reads GAGVSQSPRYKVTKRGQDVALRCDPISGHVSLYWYRQALGQGPEFLTYFNYEAQQDKSGLPNDRFSAERPEGSISTLTIQRTEQRDSAMYRCASSLAPNSGVPALTSYNSPLHFGNGTRLTVT.

This clonotype has more than one count but fewer than ten. The chain uses TRBV29-1 and TRBJ2-7; 7 positions match TRBD1. The CDR3 has 13 amino acids. The germline V gene encodes CDR1 SQVTM and CDR2 ANQGSEA. Germline trimming cut 1 base from V and 5 bases from J; bases unmatched to any gene: 5. The CDR3 nucleotides read TGCAGCGTTGAAGCGACAGGGCGCAACGAGCAGTACTTC. It translates to CSVEATGRNEQYF.

This clonotype was recorded at least ten times. This chain links TRBV5-5 with TRBJ2-1; D possibly uses TRBD1 or TRBD2 (5 bases each). Germline V gene lookup returns CDR1 SGHKS and CDR2 YYEKEE (reference sequence). CDR3 length: 14 residues. With 2 bases removed from V and 8 bases from J, the gap between germline ends came to 14 bases. The DNA of the CDR3 is TGTGCCAGCAGCTTCCTCAGCCGGGACCATGAGCAGTTCTTC. It encodes CASSFLSRDHEQFF.

This CDR3 is CASSDSGRSNSYEQYF. CDR3 sequence (DNA): TGTGCCAGCAGTGATTCCGGACGTTCGAACTCCTACGAGCAGTACTTC. V is TRBV25-1 and J is TRBJ2-7; D is undetermined. This CDR3 is built from 16 residues. The germline V gene encodes CDR1 MGHDK and CDR2 SYGVNS. With 3 bases removed from V and 0 bases from J, the gap between germline ends came to 15 bases.

This clonotype was found a few times. The rearrangement uses TRBV5-1 and TRBJ1-4; D remains unclear. The CDR3 covers 13 residues. V was pared by 4 bases and J by 8 bases, with 12 bases between. Germline CDR1 reads SGHRS; CDR2 reads YFSETQ. The CDR3 region is CASSDGDGEKLFF. CDR3 bases: TGCGCCAGCAGCGACGGGGATGGCGAAAAACTGTTTTTT.